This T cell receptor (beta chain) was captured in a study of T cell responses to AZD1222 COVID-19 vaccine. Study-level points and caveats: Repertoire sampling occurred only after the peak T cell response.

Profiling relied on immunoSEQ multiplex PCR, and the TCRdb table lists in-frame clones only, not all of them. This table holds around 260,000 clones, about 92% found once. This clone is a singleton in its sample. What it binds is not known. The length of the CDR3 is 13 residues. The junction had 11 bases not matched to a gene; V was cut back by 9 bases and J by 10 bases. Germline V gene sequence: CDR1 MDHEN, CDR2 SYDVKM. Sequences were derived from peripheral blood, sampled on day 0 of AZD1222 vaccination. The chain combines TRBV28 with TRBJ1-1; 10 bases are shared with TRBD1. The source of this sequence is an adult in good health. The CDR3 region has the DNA TGTGCCAGTAGCTGGGGACAGGGGAAAATAGCTTTCTTT. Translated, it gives CASSWGQGKIAFF.